The sequence of this T cell receptor beta chain was determined in a study of cytotoxic CD8 clonotypes in ibrutinib-treated CLL. Across the study: Complete response was seen in 2 patients and partial in approximately 24; about 12 progressed and 14 stayed remitted after a median approximately 70 months.

CDR1 and CDR2 from the germline V gene are LGHNA and YSLEER. The length of the CDR3 is 14 residues. V was clipped by 2 bases and J by 2 bases, with 8 bases between them. The method was immunoSEQ multiplex PCR; TCRdb's version includes in-frame clones alone and lacks a portion of them. The sample records over 65,000 clones, under 70% being singletons. This chain joins TRBV4-3 and TRBJ2-3; D remains ambiguous. Here the sequenced sample was PBMCs, taken after 12 months of ibrutinib treatment. The TCR sequence derives from a human donor with chronic lymphocytic leukemia. The CDR3 DNA reads as TGCGCCAGCAGCCAACAGGAAAACACAGATACGCAGTATTTT. Translating gives CASSQQENTDTQYF.